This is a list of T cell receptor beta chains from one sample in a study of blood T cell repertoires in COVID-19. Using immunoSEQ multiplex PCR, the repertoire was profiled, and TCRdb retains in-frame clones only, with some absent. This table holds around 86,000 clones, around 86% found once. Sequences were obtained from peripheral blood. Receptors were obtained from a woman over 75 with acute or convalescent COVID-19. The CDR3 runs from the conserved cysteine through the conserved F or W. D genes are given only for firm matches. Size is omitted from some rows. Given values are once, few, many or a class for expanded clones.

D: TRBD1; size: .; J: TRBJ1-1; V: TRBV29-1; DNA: TGCAGCGTTGGGACAGGGGGCTATGGGACTGAAGCTTTCTTT; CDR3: CSVGTGGYGTEAFF
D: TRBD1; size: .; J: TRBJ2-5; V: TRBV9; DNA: TGTGCCAGCAGCGTAGCTTCCGGACAGGGGGCTCGAGAGACCCAGTACTTC; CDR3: CASSVASGQGARETQYF
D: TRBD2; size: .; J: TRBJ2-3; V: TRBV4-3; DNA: TGCGCCAGCAGCCAAGACGAGACTAGCGGGGGCGCGGGGTGGGATACGCAGTATTTT; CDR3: CASSQDETSGGAGWDTQYF
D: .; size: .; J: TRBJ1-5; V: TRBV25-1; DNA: TGTGCCAGCAGTCCCAGGGGAAAACAGCCCCAGCATTTT; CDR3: CASSPRGKQPQHF
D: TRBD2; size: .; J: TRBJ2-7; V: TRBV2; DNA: TGTGCCAGCAGTCCGACTAGCGGGAGGGGCGAGCAGTACTTC; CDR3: CASSPTSGRGEQYF
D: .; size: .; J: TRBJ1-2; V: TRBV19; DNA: TGTGCCAGTAGTATGAACAGCTATGGCTACACCTTC; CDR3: CASSMNSYGYTF
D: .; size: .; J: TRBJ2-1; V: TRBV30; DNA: TGTGCCTGGAGTGTACAGGGTGATGAGCAGTTCTTC; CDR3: CAWSVQGDEQFF
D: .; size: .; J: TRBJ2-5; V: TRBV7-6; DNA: TGTGCCAGCAGCTTGGCGCTAGCGATTCAAGAGACCCAGTACTTC; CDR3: CASSLALAIQETQYF
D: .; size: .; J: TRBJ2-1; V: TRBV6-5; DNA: TGTGCCAGCAGGGCCAGGGGCTACAATGAGCAGTTCTTC; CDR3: CASRARGYNEQFF
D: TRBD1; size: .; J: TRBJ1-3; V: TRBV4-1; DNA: TGCGCCAGCAGCCAAGATCCAACGACAGGGGTCTTGGGTCGAGGAAACACCATATATTTT; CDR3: CASSQDPTTGVLGRGNTIYF
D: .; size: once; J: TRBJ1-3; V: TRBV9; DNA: TGTGCCAGCAGCGTCACCCAGGGCCCTGGAAACACCATATATTTT; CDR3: CASSVTQGPGNTIYF
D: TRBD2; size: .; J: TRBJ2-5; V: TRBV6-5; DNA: TGTGCCAGCAGCAAGGGACTAGCGACACAAGAGACCCAGTACTTC; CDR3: CASSKGLATQETQYF
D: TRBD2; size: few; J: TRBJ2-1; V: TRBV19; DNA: TGTGCCAGTAGTAACAAGCCACTTCTAGCGGGAGTCACCTACAATGAGCAGTTCTTC; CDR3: CASSNKPLLAGVTYNEQFF
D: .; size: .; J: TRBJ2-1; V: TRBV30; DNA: TGTGCCTGGAGAGGGGATAGCAATGAGCAGTTCTTC; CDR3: CAWRGDSNEQFF
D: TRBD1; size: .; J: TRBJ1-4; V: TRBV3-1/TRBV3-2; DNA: TGTGCCAGCAGCCAAGGACAGGGTCAGGCAACTAATGAAAAACTGTTTTTT; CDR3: CASSQGQGQATNEKLFF
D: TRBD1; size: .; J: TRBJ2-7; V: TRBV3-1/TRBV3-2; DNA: TGTGCCAGCAGATCCGGGACAGCCTACGAGCAGTACTTC; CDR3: CASRSGTAYEQYF
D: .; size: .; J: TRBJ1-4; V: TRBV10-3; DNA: TGTGCCATCCGGGGGGGCGCGAATGAAAAACTGTTTTTT; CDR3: CAIRGGANEKLFF
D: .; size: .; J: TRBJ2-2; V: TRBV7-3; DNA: TGTGCCAGCAGCCGAGGAGGAGGGGAGCTGTTTTTT; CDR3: CASSRGGGELFF
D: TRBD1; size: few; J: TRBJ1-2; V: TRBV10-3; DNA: TGTGCCATCACTCCGGGACAGGGGGGAGGCTATGGCTACACCTTC; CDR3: CAITPGQGGGYGYTF
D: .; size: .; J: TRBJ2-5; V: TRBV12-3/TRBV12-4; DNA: TGTGCCAGCAGTCCCGCTCGGAGGGAGACCCAGTACTTC; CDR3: CASSPARRETQYF
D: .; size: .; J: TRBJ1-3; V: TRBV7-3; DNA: TGTGCCAGCAGCTTAACGCGGGGAGACACCATATATTTT; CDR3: CASSLTRGDTIYF
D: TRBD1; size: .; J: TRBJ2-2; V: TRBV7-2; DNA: TGTGCCAGCAGCTTACGAATCAGGGGGTCCGGGGAGCTGTTTTTT; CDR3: CASSLRIRGSGELFF
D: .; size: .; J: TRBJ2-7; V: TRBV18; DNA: TGTGCCAGCTCACCCCCCAGGGGTCCGGGAGAGCAGTACTTC; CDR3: CASSPPRGPGEQYF
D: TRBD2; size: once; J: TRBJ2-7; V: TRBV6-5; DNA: TGTGCCAGCAGTTACTCCGGCGGGAGTGGTTACGAGCAGTACTTC; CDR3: CASSYSGGSGYEQYF
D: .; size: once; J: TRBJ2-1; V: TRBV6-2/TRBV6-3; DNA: TGTGCCAGCAGTTATCCCGCCAGTTTTGAGCAGTTCTTC; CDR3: CASSYPASFEQFF
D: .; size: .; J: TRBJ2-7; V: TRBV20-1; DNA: TGCAGTGCTGGTGTAGTCTACGAGCAGTACTTC; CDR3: CSAGVVYEQYF
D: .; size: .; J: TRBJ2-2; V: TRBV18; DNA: TGTGCCAGCTCACCACTCTCAGGGGACGGGGAGCTGTTTTTT; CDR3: CASSPLSGDGELFF
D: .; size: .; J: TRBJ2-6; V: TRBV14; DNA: TGTGCCAGCAGCCAAGACCTGTCCTCTGGGGCCAACGTCCTGACTTTC; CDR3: CASSQDLSSGANVLTF
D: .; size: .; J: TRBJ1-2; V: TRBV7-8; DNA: TGTGCCAGCAGCTTATCTGGGCAGGGGATCAGTGGCTACACCTTC; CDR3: CASSLSGQGISGYTF
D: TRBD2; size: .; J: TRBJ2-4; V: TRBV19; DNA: TGTGCCAGTAGTATTGAAAGCGGGGGGGCCTTTACCAAAAACATTCAGTACTTC; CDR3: CASSIESGGAFTKNIQYF
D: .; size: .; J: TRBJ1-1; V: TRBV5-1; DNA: TGCGCCAGCAGCTTTGCTCCCCGGGACATGAACACTGAAGCTTTCTTT; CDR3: CASSFAPRDMNTEAFF
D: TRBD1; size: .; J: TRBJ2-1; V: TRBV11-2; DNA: TGTGCCAGCAGCTTGGGACAGGGGGCCAATGAGCAGTTCTTC; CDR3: CASSLGQGANEQFF
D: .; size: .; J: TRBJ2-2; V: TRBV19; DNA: TGTGCCAGTAGTATGGCACGCGGGGAGCTGTTTTTT; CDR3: CASSMARGELFF
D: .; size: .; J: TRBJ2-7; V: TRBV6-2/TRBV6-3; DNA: TGTGCCAGCAGCCAACGAGTCGAGCAGTACTTC; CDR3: CASSQRVEQYF
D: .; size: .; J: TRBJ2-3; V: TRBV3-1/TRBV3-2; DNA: TGTGCCAGCAGCCAGAGGGGCACAGATACGCAGTATTTT; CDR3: CASSQRGTDTQYF
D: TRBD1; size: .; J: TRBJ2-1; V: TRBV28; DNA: TGTGCCAGCAGTTTATTAGGGACAGGGTTCTACAATGAGCAGTTCTTC; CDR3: CASSLLGTGFYNEQFF